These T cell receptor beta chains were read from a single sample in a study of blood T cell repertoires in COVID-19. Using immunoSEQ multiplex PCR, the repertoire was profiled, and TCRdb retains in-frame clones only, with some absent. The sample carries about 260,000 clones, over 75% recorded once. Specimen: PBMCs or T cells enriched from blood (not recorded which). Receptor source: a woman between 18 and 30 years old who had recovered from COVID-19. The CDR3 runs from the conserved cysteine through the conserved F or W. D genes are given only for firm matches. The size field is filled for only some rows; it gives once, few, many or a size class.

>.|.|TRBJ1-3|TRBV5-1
CASSLLGFNSGNTIYF
TGCGCCAGCAGCTTGTTGGGCTTTAACTCTGGAAACACCATATATTTT
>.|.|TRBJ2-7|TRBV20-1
CSAQDYEQYF
TGCAGTGCCCAGGACTACGAGCAGTACTTC
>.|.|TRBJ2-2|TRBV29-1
CSVEASGDPTGELFF
TGCAGCGTTGAGGCGTCAGGGGACCCCACCGGGGAGCTGTTTTTT
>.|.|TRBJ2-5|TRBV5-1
CASSLSRETQYF
TGCGCCAGCAGCTTGTCTAGAGAGACCCAGTACTTC
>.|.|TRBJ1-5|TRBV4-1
CASSQDPPGVSPQHF
TGCGCCAGCAGCCAAGATCCTCCGGGGGTAAGCCCCCAGCATTTT
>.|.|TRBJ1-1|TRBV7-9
CASSLARRGRTTMNTEAFF
TGTGCCAGCAGCTTGGCTCGTCGCGGGAGAACAACTATGAACACTGAAGCTTTCTTT
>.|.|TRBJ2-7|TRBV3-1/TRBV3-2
CASSQGASRGEQYF
TGTGCCAGCAGCCAAGGGGCGTCACGGGGGGAGCAGTACTTC
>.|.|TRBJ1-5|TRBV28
CASSPRHRQNQPQHF
TGTGCCAGCAGCCCCCGACACCGACAGAATCAGCCCCAGCATTTT
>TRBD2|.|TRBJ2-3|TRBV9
CASSVGILAGVPDTQYF
TGTGCCAGCAGCGTAGGAATATTGGCGGGGGTCCCAGATACGCAGTATTTT
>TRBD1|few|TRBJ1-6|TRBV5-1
CASSPGTGQDSPLHF
TGCGCCAGCAGCCCAGGGACAGGGCAGGATTCACCCCTCCACTTT
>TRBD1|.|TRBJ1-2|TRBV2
CASQSRGEAYGYTF
TGTGCCAGCCAGAGCAGGGGGGAGGCGTATGGCTACACCTTC
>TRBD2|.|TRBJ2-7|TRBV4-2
CASSRNRGDIYEQYF
TGTGCCAGCAGCCGTAATCGGGGGGATATCTACGAGCAGTACTTC